This T cell receptor (beta chain) was found in a study of OX40 agonist ivuxolimab in advanced cancers. Broadly, across the study: Ivuxolimab was a fully human IgG2 agonistic monoclonal antibody targeting the costimulatory receptor OX40 (CD134). Intravenous ivuxolimab was administered to patients every 2 weeks at six dose levels: 0.01, 0.1, 0.3, 1.5, 3 and 10 mg/kg. Prior anti-PD-1, anti-PD-L1 or anti-CTLA-4 therapy was permitted, and checkpoint inhibitors had been received by 30% to 40% of dose-escalation patients. Of the roughly 51 patients in dose escalation, 19 had hepatocellular carcinoma, some 15 had melanoma, 9 had renal cell carcinoma and 9 had head and neck cancer. The monotherapy dose-escalation portion (N of about 50 patients) of the phase I ivuxolimab trial is reported in the paper. Peripheral TCRbeta sequencing was intended to test whether TCR sequence diversity was altered and clonal T-cell expansion was caused by ivuxolimab. Partial responses were achieved by three dose-escalation patients, of whom one had hepatocellular carcinoma and two had cutaneous melanoma. The dose-escalation cohort was about 86% male with a mean age of roughly 62 years, ranging from roughly 20 to 80.

Patients with a history of autoimmune disease or receiving systemic immunosuppression were excluded from the trial. In every dose cohort, peripheral blood was drawn for TCR sequencing at baseline, cycle 4 day 1, and cycle 7 day 1. The samples were taken from a phase I, first-in-human, multicenter, open-label dose-escalation trial of ivuxolimab. Adults with locally advanced or metastatic head and neck squamous cell, hepatocellular, melanoma or renal cell carcinoma were enrolled in the trial. Before TCR sequencing, CD4+ T cells and CD8+ T cells were sorted from peripheral blood as separate populations. Summary of the overall study and its limitations: Which antigens the clonally expanded peripheral T cells were specific for was not determined. Low levels of normalized T-cell clonal expansion were also seen in some nonresponding patients. After ivuxolimab, more expanded clones were found on average in CD8+ T cells than in CD4+ T cells. Partial responders in the 0.1-3.0 mg/kg groups had among the lowest normalized peripheral clonal expansion, especially among CD8+ T cells. At doses from 0.1 to 3.0 mg/kg, clonal expansion was seen in both CD4+ and CD8+ blood T cells between baseline and week 6.

From its cysteine to its phenylalanine, the CDR3 spans 13 amino acids. CDR3 DNA only is kept here, 39 bases in frame from base 1. The CDR1 and CDR2 encoded by the germline V gene (reference sequence) are SEHNR and FQNEAQ. Concerning this clone itself: Its binding antigen is unknown. A read error may produce the germline difference seen at one junction end.

For sequencing of the TCRbeta CDR3 region, genomic DNA was extracted from the sorted cells. TCRbeta CDR3 regions were sequenced using the immunoSEQ Assay. Sourced from immuneACCESS, this table was stored by TCRdb with only in-frame sequences that have V and J called. A share of the clones is absent; for the studies checked, an unresolved V gene accounts for under half, and the remainder has no known explanation. Counted in this sample were tens of thousands of clones; 75% to 95% of them appeared once. Roughly 0.4% of the sample is taken by the ten largest. The V gene is TRBV7-9 and the J gene is TRBJ1-5; possibly the D gene is TRBD1, per 5 matching bases. The sample in question was CD4+ or CD8+ T cells sorted from blood, obtained in a trial of the OX40 agonist ivuxolimab. This TCR was recovered from an adult with an advanced solid tumor such as melanoma, head and neck, liver or kidney cancer. The CDR3 protein: CASSFDSNQPRHF. In nucleotides, the sequence is TGTGCCAGCAGCTTTGACAGTAATCAGCCCCGGCATTTT.